This T cell receptor (beta chain) was recovered during a study of cytomegalovirus exposure and HLA in healthy donors. About this clone itself: The antigen remains unidentified.

Every donor was a healthy person donating bone marrow. Unrecorded immune exposure was likely among donors, who were nominally healthy when sampled. Study-wide results and limits: Follow-up analysis found HLA locus-dependent TCR association rates, highest for DRB1 and lowest for HLA-C.

Amplification used 60 Vbeta primers and 13 Jbeta primers. This table comes from immunoSEQ multiplex PCR, and its TCRdb copy is limited to in-frame clones, with some not included. Among about 150,000 clones, approximately 88% were seen once, and the ten largest hold approximately 1.5%. This sequence was found in a woman between 18 and 30 years old in good health and CMV-seronegative. Sequenced: PBMCs.

This chain's CDR3 is CASSFTDSGANVLTF. The CDR3 DNA is TGTGCCAGCAGTTTTACTGACTCTGGGGCCAACGTCCTGACTTTC. This chain links TRBV28 with TRBJ2-6; D gene ambiguous. V dropped 3 bases and J dropped 0 bases, with 6 bases sitting between them. Germline V gene sequence: CDR1 MDHEN, CDR2 SYDVKM. The CDR3 contains 15 residues.